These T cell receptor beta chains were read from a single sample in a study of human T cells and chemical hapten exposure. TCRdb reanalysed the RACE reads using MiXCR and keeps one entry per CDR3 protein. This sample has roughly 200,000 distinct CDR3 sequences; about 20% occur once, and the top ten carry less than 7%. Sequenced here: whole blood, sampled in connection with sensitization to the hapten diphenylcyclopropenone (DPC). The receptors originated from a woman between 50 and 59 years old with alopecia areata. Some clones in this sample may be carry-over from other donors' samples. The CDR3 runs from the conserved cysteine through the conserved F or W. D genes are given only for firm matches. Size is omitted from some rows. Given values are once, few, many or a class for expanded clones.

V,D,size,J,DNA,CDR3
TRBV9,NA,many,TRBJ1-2,TGTGCCAGCAGCGCGCGACAGAACTATGGCTACACCTTC,CASSARQNYGYTF
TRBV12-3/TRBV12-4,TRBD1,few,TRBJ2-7,TGTGCCAGCAGTCTAGGACAGGGCGATTACGAGCAGTACTTC,CASSLGQGDYEQYF
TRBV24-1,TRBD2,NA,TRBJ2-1,TGTGCCACCAGTGATTTCGGGACTAGCGGGAGAAATGAGCAGTTCTTC,CATSDFGTSGRNEQFF
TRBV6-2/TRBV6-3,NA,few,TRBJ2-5,TGTGCCAGCACCTACGTGAACAGACAAGAGACCCAGTACTTC,CASTYVNRQETQYF
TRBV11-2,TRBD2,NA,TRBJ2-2,TGTGCCAGCAGTTTACTAGCGGTATTTTCGAACACCGGGGAGCTGTTTTTT,CASSLLAVFSNTGELFF
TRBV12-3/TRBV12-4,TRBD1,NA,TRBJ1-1,TGTGCCAGCAGTGAGACAGGGGGCGTACGGTCTTTCTTT,CASSETGGVRSFF
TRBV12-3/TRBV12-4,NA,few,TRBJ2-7,TGTGCCAGCAGTTTATCCAGAGCCAACTACGAGCAGTACTTC,CASSLSRANYEQYF
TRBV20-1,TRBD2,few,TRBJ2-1,TGCAGTGGCCAGACTAGCGGGACATACAATGAGCAGTTCTTC,CSGQTSGTYNEQFF
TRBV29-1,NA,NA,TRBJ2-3,TGCAGCGTTGAAGGGGGGGTTTGGGATACGCAGTATTTT,CSVEGGVWDTQYF
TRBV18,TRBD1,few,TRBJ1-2,TGTGCCAGCTCACCTCCTCAGGGGGGCTATGGCTACACCTTC,CASSPPQGGYGYTF
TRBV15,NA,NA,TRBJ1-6,TGTGCCACCAGCAGAGATAGGGAAGTAGGGACCCTCCACTTT,CATSRDREVGTLHF
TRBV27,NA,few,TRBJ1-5,TGTGCCAGCAGTTCCCAGGACAGACAGCCCCAGCATTTT,CASSSQDRQPQHF
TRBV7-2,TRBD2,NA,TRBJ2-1,TGTGCCAGCAGCTTAGGGGGTAGCGGGATTATCCATGAGCAGTTCTTC,CASSLGGSGIIHEQFF
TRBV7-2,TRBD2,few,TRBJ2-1,TGTGCCAGCAGCTCAGGACTAGCGTACAATGAGCAGTTCTTC,CASSSGLAYNEQFF
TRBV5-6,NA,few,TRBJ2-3,TGTGCCAGCAGCCATCTAGAGTCAGATACGCAGTATTTT,CASSHLESDTQYF
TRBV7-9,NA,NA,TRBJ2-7,TGTGCCAGCAGCGCGCTGGGGCAGCCCTCCTACGAGCAGTACTTC,CASSALGQPSYEQYF
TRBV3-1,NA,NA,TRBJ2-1,TGTGCCAGCAGCCAAGGGGCAGGCCGAGGGCAGTTCTTC,CASSQGAGRGQFF
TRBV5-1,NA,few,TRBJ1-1,TGCGCCAGCAGCTTAATAAGGGCCGGCACTGAAGCTTTCTTT,CASSLIRAGTEAFF
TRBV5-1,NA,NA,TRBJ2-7,TGCGCCAGCAGCGATACGGGAGACTCCTACGAGCAGTACTTC,CASSDTGDSYEQYF
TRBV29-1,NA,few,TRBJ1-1,TGCAGCGTTGTCGGACCTGAAGCTTTCTTT,CSVVGPEAFF
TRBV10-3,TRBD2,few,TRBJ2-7,TGTGCCATCTCCGCGACGTCCGGGACTAGGGTCTACGAGCAGTACTTC,CAISATSGTRVYEQYF
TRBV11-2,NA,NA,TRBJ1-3,TGTGCCAGCAGCTTAGCGGGGTCGACGGGCTCTGGAAACACCATATATTTT,CASSLAGSTGSGNTIYF
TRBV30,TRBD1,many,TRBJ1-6,TGTGCCTGGAGCGGGGACAGGGACTCACCCCTCCACTTT,CAWSGDRDSPLHF
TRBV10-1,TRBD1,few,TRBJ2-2,TGCGCCAGCAGCCGGGACAGGGTTCCCGGGGAGCTGTTTTTT,CASSRDRVPGELFF
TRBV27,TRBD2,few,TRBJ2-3,TGTGCCAGCAGTCCACTAGCGGCTAGCACAGATACGCAGTATTTT,CASSPLAASTDTQYF